Listed below are T cell receptor beta chains from one sample, sequenced in a study of cytomegalovirus exposure and HLA in healthy donors. Using immunoSEQ multiplex PCR, the repertoire was profiled, and TCRdb retains in-frame clones only, with some absent. The data contain some 76,000 clones, 85% to 95% of them seen just once; the ten biggest clones take up about 0.93%. Sequencing input: PBMCs. The source is a woman aged 18-30 years in good health and CMV-seronegative. Both conserved end residues are part of each CDR3. D genes are given only for firm matches. The size field is filled for only some rows; it gives once, few, many or a size class.

TRBV11-2	.	TRBD2	TRBJ2-1	18	TGTGCCAGCAGCTTAGGCCTTATAGCGGGTTCTTCCTACAATGAGCAGTTCTTC	CASSLGLIAGSSYNEQFF
TRBV27	.	TRBD2	TRBJ2-7	14	TGTGCCAGCAGTTCTAGCGGAAATATTTACGAGCAGTACTTC	CASSSSGNIYEQYF
TRBV27	.	TRBD1	TRBJ2-7	13	TGTGCCAGCAGTGAGGACAGGGGGCGCGAGCAGTACTTC	CASSEDRGREQYF
TRBV6-5	once	.	TRBJ2-2	15	TGTGCCAGCAGTTACTCCGGCGCGGAAACCGGGGAGCTGTTTTTT	CASSYSGAETGELFF
TRBV5-1	.	.	TRBJ2-6	17	TGCGCCAGCAGCTTGTCGGACAGAGGTTCTGGGGCCAACGTCCTGACTTTC	CASSLSDRGSGANVLTF
TRBV7-4	.	.	TRBJ1-4	14	TGTGCCAGCAGCTTACTGGGGGCGCGGGAAAAACTGTTTTTT	CASSLLGAREKLFF
TRBV28	.	.	TRBJ1-4	12	TGTGCCAGCAGTTTTAGCGGGGAAAAACTGTTTTTT	CASSFSGEKLFF
TRBV28	.	TRBD2	TRBJ2-3	19	TGTGCCAGCAGTTTATGGGGGACTAGCGGGGCTACTAGCACAGATACGCAGTATTTT	CASSLWGTSGATSTDTQYF
TRBV19	.	.	TRBJ1-1	16	TGTGCCAGTAGTGCAGGGGTGGCGGTCCTGAACACTGAAGCTTTCTTT	CASSAGVAVLNTEAFF
TRBV19	.	TRBD1	TRBJ1-5	13	TGTGCCAGTCTGGACAGGGGAGATCAGCCCCAGCATTTT	CASLDRGDQPQHF
TRBV2	.	TRBD1	TRBJ2-5	17	TGTGCCAGCAGTGAAGCTCAAACAGGGGGAATCCAAGAGACCCAGTACTTC	CASSEAQTGGIQETQYF
TRBV18	.	TRBD2	TRBJ2-3	18	TGTGCCAGCTCACCTCGGCCGGGACTAGCGGATCCCACAGATACGCAGTATTTT	CASSPRPGLADPTDTQYF
TRBV6-6	.	TRBD1	TRBJ2-7	15	TGTGCCAGCACCCCGGACAGGGGGAGCTCCTACGAGCAGTACTTC	CASTPDRGSSYEQYF
TRBV11-1	.	.	TRBJ2-1	12	TGTGCCAGCAGCTTACCGGGGGAGGAGCAGTTCTTC	CASSLPGEEQFF
TRBV6-4	.	TRBD2	TRBJ2-3	15	TGTGCCAGCAGTGAGGGGACTAGCTCCCCAGATACGCAGTATTTT	CASSEGTSSPDTQYF
TRBV5-4	.	.	TRBJ2-3	13	TGTGCCAGCAGCCGGACATCCACAGATACGCAGTATTTT	CASSRTSTDTQYF
TRBV12-1	.	.	TRBJ1-6	16	TGTGCCAGCAGCTCAAATCCGGGACAGTATAATTCACCCCTCCACTTT	CASSSNPGQYNSPLHF
TRBV29-1	.	TRBD1	TRBJ2-2	12	TGCAGCGGTGGACAGGGGGCCGGGGAGCTGTTTTTT	CSGGQGAGELFF
TRBV29-1	.	TRBD2	TRBJ2-7	14	TGCAGCGTTGGATTACTAGCGGGAGGGTACGAGCAGTACTTC	CSVGLLAGGYEQYF
TRBV27	.	.	TRBJ2-5	13	TGTGCCAGCAGTGGAGTCGGGGAGGAGACCCAGTACTTC	CASSGVGEETQYF
TRBV9	.	.	TRBJ2-7	14	TGTGCCAGCTCAGCAACAGGTTCGGAATACGAGCAGTACTTC	CASSATGSEYEQYF
TRBV29-1	once	.	TRBJ1-1	12	TGCAGCGTCGCGGGGGGGGCAACTGAAGCTTTCTTT	CSVAGGATEAFF
TRBV5-6	.	.	TRBJ2-1	11	TGTGCCAGCAGCTTTTCAAATGAGCAGTTCTTC	CASSFSNEQFF
TRBV11-2	.	.	TRBJ1-4	15	TGTGCCAGCAGCTTAGATTGGCACGGGAGGGAAAAACTGTTTTTT	CASSLDWHGREKLFF
TRBV5-5	once	TRBD1	TRBJ1-2	15	TGTGCCAGCAGCCTCCATCAGGGGGCTAACTATGGCTACACCTTC	CASSLHQGANYGYTF
TRBV2	.	TRBD1	TRBJ1-1	13	TGTGCCAGCAGCAGGGACAGGGGGCCTGAAGCTTTCTTT	CASSRDRGPEAFF
TRBV6-4	.	.	TRBJ1-1	14	TGTGCCAGCAGTGTAGACAGTTTGAACACTGAAGCTTTCTTT	CASSVDSLNTEAFF
TRBV29-1	.	TRBD1	TRBJ1-1	14	TGCAGCGTTGAAGGGGGGGACAGCTACACTGAAGCTTTCTTT	CSVEGGDSYTEAFF
TRBV7-6	.	.	TRBJ2-5	14	TGTGCCAGCAGAGTCTTGAGGGGGTCAGAGACCCAGTACTTC	CASRVLRGSETQYF
TRBV4-1	.	TRBD1	TRBJ1-5	16	TGCGCCAGCAGCCAAAGGACAGGTGGGAGCAATCAGCCCCAGCATTTT	CASSQRTGGSNQPQHF
TRBV27	.	TRBD2	TRBJ2-1	14	TGTGCCAGCAGTCTACTCCTAGCGGGAGCTGAGCAGTTCTTC	CASSLLLAGAEQFF
TRBV28	.	TRBD2	TRBJ2-5	15	TGTGCCAGCAGTTTATTGGCCACCGGGGGGGAGACCCAGTACTTC	CASSLLATGGETQYF
TRBV11-2	once	.	TRBJ2-7	14	TGTGCCAGCAGCTTGGGGAGTGGGGACAACGAGCAGTACTTC	CASSLGSGDNEQYF
TRBV28	.	.	TRBJ2-2	15	TGTGCCAGCAGTTCCCCTTTTGGAGGGCCCGGGGAGCTGTTTTTT	CASSSPFGGPGELFF
TRBV2	.	TRBD1	TRBJ2-1	19	TGTGCCAGCAGCGGTGGGCCCGGGACAGTTGCTAGGTTCTACAATGAGCAGTTCTTC	CASSGGPGTVARFYNEQFF
TRBV11-3	once	TRBD1	TRBJ2-1	13	TGTGCCAGCAGCTTAGACAGGGGGAATGAGCAGTTCTTC	CASSLDRGNEQFF
TRBV7-2	.	.	TRBJ2-7	12	TGTGCCAGCAGCTTAGCGTGGGCCGAGCAGTACTTC	CASSLAWAEQYF
TRBV28	.	TRBD1	TRBJ2-5	15	TGTGCCAGCAGTAGGGTACAGGGGACAAAAGAGACCCAGTACTTC	CASSRVQGTKETQYF
TRBV7-8	once	TRBD2	TRBJ2-7	14	TGTGCCAGCAGCCAGGGACTAGCTTATTACGAGCAGTACTTC	CASSQGLAYYEQYF
TRBV7-9	.	TRBD2	TRBJ2-7	16	TGTGCCAGCAGCTTGGGGGCTAGCGGGAGTAACAACGAGCAGTACTTC	CASSLGASGSNNEQYF
TRBV2	.	.	TRBJ2-2	12	TGTGCCAGCAGTGTAGACACCGGGGAGCTGTTTTTT	CASSVDTGELFF
TRBV13	.	TRBD2	TRBJ2-1	18	TGTGCCAGCAGCGCCACCTCTAGCGGGGGGACAGGTTACAATGAGCAGTTCTTC	CASSATSSGGTGYNEQFF
TRBV19	.	.	TRBJ1-5	15	TGTGCCAGTAGTATGTTTGGGGAGCTCAATCAGCCCCAGCATTTT	CASSMFGELNQPQHF
TRBV27	.	.	TRBJ2-7	13	TGTGCCAGCAGTACCGGAGACTCCTACGAGCAGTACTTC	CASSTGDSYEQYF
TRBV28	.	TRBD1	TRBJ1-5	17	TGTGCCAGCAGGTTACCCAGGACAGGGGTCATCAATCAGCCCCAGCATTTT	CASRLPRTGVINQPQHF
TRBV7-3	few	TRBD1	TRBJ1-2	13	TGTGCCAGCAGCCCAGGACAGGGAGAAGGCTACACCTTC	CASSPGQGEGYTF
TRBV7-8	once	TRBD1	TRBJ1-5	17	TGTGCCAGCAGCTCCACCCTGACAGGGGGCCCGGATCAGCCCCAGCATTTT	CASSSTLTGGPDQPQHF
TRBV28	once	.	TRBJ2-7	17	TGTGCCAGCAGTTCGCGTCTTTGGGACAACCATCTCTACGAGCAGTACTTC	CASSSRLWDNHLYEQYF
TRBV15	.	TRBD1	TRBJ1-3	17	TGTGCCACCAGCAGGGGGACAGGGGGCGAATCTGGAAACACCATATATTTT	CATSRGTGGESGNTIYF
TRBV13	once	.	TRBJ1-6	14	TGTGCCAGCAGCTTACGGGGCTATAATTCACCCCTCCACTTT	CASSLRGYNSPLHF
TRBV13	.	TRBD1	TRBJ2-1	13	TGTGCCAGCAGCGTAGACAGGGCCAATGAGCAGTTCTTC	CASSVDRANEQFF
TRBV15	.	.	TRBJ2-6	16	TGTGCCACCAGCAACGACAGTAGCTCTGGGGCCAACGTCCTGACTTTC	CATSNDSSSGANVLTF
TRBV5-6	.	.	TRBJ2-7	15	TGTGCCAGCAGCTTGGGTGGGAGGTCTCCCTACGAGCAGTACTTC	CASSLGGRSPYEQYF
TRBV25-1	once	TRBD2	TRBJ2-1	18	TGTGCCAGCAGTGAGGGGGACTTAGCGGGAGGGTCCTACAATGAGCAGTTCTTC	CASSEGDLAGGSYNEQFF
TRBV5-6	.	TRBD1	TRBJ1-2	15	TGTGCCAGCAGCACGCGGACAGGGGGCGACTATGGCTACACCTTC	CASSTRTGGDYGYTF